This T cell receptor (beta chain) was documented in a study of T cell clones after liver transplantation. Overall study: In this trial, immunosuppression withdrawal was attempted within 2 years of liver transplant.

General observations from the study: Migration into the graft, not deletion, may explain lost graft donor-reactive T cells.

TCRdb keeps only in-frame clones here, not all; method: immunoSEQ multiplex PCR. The sample lists around 60,000 clones; roughly two thirds were seen once. The ends were cut back, 3 bases at V and 1 base at J, with 6 bases in the middle. Germline CDR1 reads GTSNPN; CDR2 reads SVGIG (reference sequence). The CDR3 loop spans 13 amino acids. For this clone: Its antigen remains unidentified.

The chain recombines TRBV30 with TRBJ2-2, with D possibly TRBD2 on 5 matching bases. The sequence derives from a human donor who received a liver transplant. The source was CD4+ T cells from blood, collected before liver transplant. This CDR3 reads CAWSGVNTGELFF. For the CDR3, the DNA is TGTGCCTGGAGCGGGGTGAACACCGGGGAGCTGTTTTTT.